This T cell receptor (beta chain) comes out of a study of regulatory T cells in long-lasting Graves disease. Libraries of TCR beta came from iRepertoire HTBI primers plus Arm-PCR of CDR3 regions. From the multiplex PCR reads, TCRdb called clonotypes with MiXCR, one entry per CDR3 protein. In the table there are 400,000 to 450,000 distinct CDR3 sequences, approximately 15% of which are singletons. This clonotype was detected many times. Indicated time point: newly diagnosed GD, antithyroid drugs for less than 3 months. Generation of the TCR library employed RNA extracted from PBMCs. V lost 5 bases, J lost 4 bases, and 15 bases lay in between. Germline V lookup: CDR1 PRHDT, CDR2 FYEKMQ (reference sequence). This CDR3 has 15 amino acids. Another study also made use of these data, one on T cells in Graves' hyperthyroidism and ophthalmopathy. That source reports: Thyroid ultrasound and orbital computed tomography, with clinical symptoms and serum thyroxine and TRAb, informed diagnoses.

This TCR was recovered from a woman in her 30s with Graves disease. The genes are TRBV13 and TRBJ2-4; D might be TRBD1 (6 bases). The sequencing used peripheral blood mononuclear cells (PBMCs), collected at new diagnosis, from a patient treated with antithyroid drugs. Here the CDR3 DNA reads TGTGCCAGCAGCGCCCGGGACACCAGTAAAAACATTCAGTACTTC. It codes for CASSARDTSKNIQYF.